One T cell receptor (beta chain) is described in this entry. Which antigen it targets is not known. No much larger clone exists at a distance of one base, and base qualities are not known. In the germline V gene (reference sequence), CDR1 corresponds to DFQATT and CDR2 to SNEGSKA. Trimming accounts for 3 bases at V and 2 bases at J, while the number of junction bases matched to no gene is 5. From the cysteine through the phenylalanine, the CDR3 covers 14 amino acids. Left in the record is the CDR3 DNA by itself, 42 bases read in frame from the first base. Collaborating institutions collected whole blood in K2EDTA tubes following their own protocols. For TCRbeta analysis, collaborators shipped samples as frozen whole blood, isolated PBMCs, or DNA extracted from either of those sample types. TCRbeta CDR3 regions were amplified from genomic DNA using the immunoSEQ Assay, a bias-controlled multiplex PCR. In the paper's pipeline: The number of nucleated cells in each sample was estimated by amplification of reference gene primers within the assay. To quantify the absolute abundance of each unique TCRbeta CDR3 rearrangement, sequence reads were collapsed and filtered. For each sample, productive Simpson clonality was calculated as the square root of Simpson's diversity index over productive rearrangements. TCRdb obtained this table from immuneACCESS and retained in-frame rearrangements with V and J assigned. These tables miss some clones; where compared with another copy, unresolved V genes account for less than half of the shortfall, and the remainder is unexplained. That table is the source of V, J and clone size, and D and trimming were worked out from the DNA. The table for this sample lists tens of thousands of clones; almost 80% of them were counted only once. The ten biggest clones cover about 30% of the sample.

These data belong to a study of blood T cell repertoires in COVID-19 (dated by TCRdb to about 2020). For the wider study: The collaborator samples originated in the United States, Italy and Spain and spanned the acute and convalescent phases of COVID-19. The prospective study material was composed of cDNA or gDNA derived from T cells, B-cell-depleted T cells, or PBMCs. Subjects who had been exposed to COVID-19, were actively infected with it, or had recovered from it provided the deeply sampled blood TCRbeta repertoires that made up the dataset. The repertoires were released in a freely available public database intended as a resource for research on the immune response to SARS-CoV-2. Samples came from the ongoing ImmuneRACE study (first 160 participants) plus 1,254 subjects from 6 global collaborators. The sample metadata nearly always contained a de-identified subject ID, COVID-19 status, age in years and sex. HLA class I and class II types, where available, came from metadata supplied by the sample provider rather than from assay-based typing.

General study outcomes and caveats: The amount of clinical and demographic metadata varied by source and participant and was provided uncurated.

Sequenced material: peripheral blood. The rearrangement combines TRBV20-1 with TRBJ2-7; 9 central bases correspond to TRBD1. This sequence originates from a woman of 80 years or more with acute or convalescent COVID-19. The nucleotide sequence reads as follows: TGCAGTGCTAGTGGACAGGGGACCACCTACGAGCAGTACTTC. It translates to CSASGQGTTYEQYF.